One sample yielded the 11 T cell receptor beta chains listed below, sequenced in a study of blood T cell repertoires in COVID-19. Clones were sequenced by immunoSEQ multiplex PCR, and TCRdb holds only the in-frame ones, with some missing. The sample has 150,000 to 200,000 clones; about 88% are singletons. The sequenced sample consisted of peripheral blood. The receptors derive from a woman older than 75 in a cohort sampled during active or convalescent COVID-19.

This chain uses TRBV3-1 (or the pseudogene TRBV3-2) with TRBJ1-1; the D gene is possibly TRBD1 (5 bases). CDR3 length: 14 amino acids. Germline lookup yields CDR1 LGHDT and CDR2 YNNKEL (reference sequence). V gave up 0 bases and J gave up 6 bases, with 11 bases separating them. The CDR3 DNA is TGTGCCAGCAGCCAAGATCGGGGGGGAGCTGAAGCTTTCTTT. This gives the protein CASSQDRGGAEAFF.

The V and J genes are TRBV7-2 and TRBJ1-4; D perhaps matches TRBD1 (5 bases). The CDR3 spans 13 residues. V gave up 7 bases and J gave up 8 bases, with 14 bases separating them. Germline assignment: CDR1 SGHTA and CDR2 FQGNSA. The CDR3 region has the DNA TGTGCCAGCACCCTAGGGGAGGGGGAAAAACTGTTTTTT. Residues: CASTLGEGEKLFF.

The chain employs TRBV7-9 and TRBJ2-3; 7 bases line up with TRBD2. CDR3 length: 14 residues. After removal of 9 bases from V and 2 bases from J, the junction contained 8 bases not matched to a gene. Germline values: CDR1 SEHNR, CDR2 FQNEAQ (reference sequence). CDR3 loop: CASLPSGSTDTQYF. The CDR3 DNA is TGTGCCAGTCTTCCTAGCGGATCCACAGATACGCAGTATTTT.

The chain is built from TRBV6-2 or TRBV6-3 and TRBJ1-5; 7 nucleotides align to TRBD1. Germline V gene sequence: CDR1 MNHEY, CDR2 SVGEGT. The V gene end was trimmed by 3 bases and the J gene end by 4 bases; junction bases not matched to a gene: 9. This CDR3 is built from 16 residues. The CDR3 loop reads CASSYAGTELNQPQHF. The CDR3 bases are TGTGCCAGCAGTTATGCCGGGACAGAGTTAAATCAGCCCCAGCATTTT.

CDR3 region: CASSLVAGGQGGEQFF. In DNA, the CDR3 is TGCGCCAGCAGCTTGGTAGCGGGGGGGCAAGGTGGTGAGCAGTTCTTC. The chain links TRBV5-1 to TRBJ2-1, with 11 bases identical to TRBD2. Germline V gives CDR1 SGHRS, CDR2 YFSETQ. The CDR3 spans 16 residues. V shed 0 bases and J 9 bases; nucleotides not matched to a gene: 8.

The chain carries TRBV11-3 and TRBJ1-1, with a possible D match to TRBD1 (6 bases). The CDR3 runs to 16 residues. Germline loops: CDR1 SGHNT, CDR2 YENEEA. The V end lost 2 bases, the J end lost 4 bases, and 17 bases lay between the germline ends. As DNA, the CDR3 is TGTGCCAGCAGCTTATTCGTAACAGGGTCAGGCACTGAAGCTTTCTTT. It codes for CASSLFVTGSGTEAFF.

The rearrangement links TRBV3-1 (or the pseudogene TRBV3-2) to TRBJ2-1; 9 bases map to TRBD2. This CDR3 has 17 amino acids. The germline V gene has CDR1 LGHDT and CDR2 YNNKEL (reference sequence). Losses at the gene ends were 4 bases for V and 7 bases for J; bases not matched to a gene: 14. The CDR3 DNA follows: TGTGCCAGCAGCCCCCCGGCGGGCGGGGGGGCTTGGAATGAGCAGTTCTTC. Amino acids: CASSPPAGGGAWNEQFF.

The chain combines TRBV21-1 with TRBJ1-4; the table's D call, TRBD1, was not checked against the DNA. TRBV21-1 counts as a pseudogene. The CDR3 runs 16 residues. The CDR3 region has the DNA TGTGCCAGCAGCAAGGGGGCGCGGGTCCCTCCTGAAAAACTGTTTTTT. It specifies CASSKGARVPPEKLFF.

J is TRBJ2-1 and V is TRBV5-4; 12 bases fit TRBD2. The germline gives CDR1 SGHNT, CDR2 YYREEE (reference sequence). Trimming at V came to 1 base and at J to 7 bases, leaving 9 bases not matched to a gene. The CDR3 runs to 17 residues. The CDR3 spells CASSLLTSGRYGNEQFF. CDR3 nucleotides: TGTGCCAGCAGCTTGCTCACTAGCGGGAGGTATGGTAATGAGCAGTTCTTC.

V and J are TRBV5-1 and TRBJ2-1; weak D call: TRBD1 (6 bases). Deletions cut 7 bases from V and 0 bases from J, with 14 bases between. Looked up from germline, CDR1 is SGHRS and CDR2 is YFSETQ. The CDR3 spans 15 residues. The CDR3 sequence: CASGRTASSYNEQFF. CDR3 sequence (DNA): TGCGCCAGCGGCCGGACAGCGAGCTCCTACAATGAGCAGTTCTTC.

CDR3 DNA sequence: TGTGCCAGCAGTTATTCAGACCCGAAGACTGGTCAGCCCCAGCATTTT. Amino acids: CASSYSDPKTGQPQHF. The gene calls are TRBV6-5 and TRBJ1-5; no definite D call. Trimming shortened V by 3 bases and J by 6 bases, and 18 bases separated the two germline ends. In germline, CDR1 is MNHEY, CDR2 SVGAGI. The CDR3 is 16 amino acids.